The clone carrying this TCR beta chain has a count of ten or more. The record originates from a study of identical twins. TCRdb independently ran MiXCR on the 5' RACE reads; one entry per CDR3 protein. The sample has a few hundred thousand distinct CDR3 sequences, 9.6% seen once; the top ten hold roughly 3%. Germline V gene lookup returns CDR1 SQVTM and CDR2 ANQGSEA. Trimming cost V 0 bases and J 0 bases, with 12 bases left between them. The CDR3 extends over 15 amino acids. The same specimen was also included in a second study, on yellow fever vaccine responses in identical twins.

Sequenced material: PBMCs. The sequence was collected from a young woman in good health. V usage is TRBV29-1 and J usage is TRBJ2-7; TRBD1 might be the D (5 bases). CDR3 amino acids: CSVEDGQGYSYEQYF. CDR3 DNA: TGCAGCGTTGAAGATGGGCAGGGCTACTCCTACGAGCAGTACTTC.